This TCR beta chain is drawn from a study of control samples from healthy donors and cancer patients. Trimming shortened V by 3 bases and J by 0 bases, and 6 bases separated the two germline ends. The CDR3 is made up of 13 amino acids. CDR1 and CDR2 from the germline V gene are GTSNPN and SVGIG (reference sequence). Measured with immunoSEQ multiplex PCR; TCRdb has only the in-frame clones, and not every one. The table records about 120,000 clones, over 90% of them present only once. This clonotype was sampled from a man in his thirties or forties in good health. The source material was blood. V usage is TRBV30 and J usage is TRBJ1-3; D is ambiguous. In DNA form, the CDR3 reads TGTGCCTGGAGCCCTGGCTCTGGAAACACCATATATTTT. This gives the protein CAWSPGSGNTIYF.